The source of this TCR beta chain is a study of blood T cell repertoires in COVID-19. Turning to the study itself: The United States, Italy and Spain supplied acute and convalescent COVID-19 samples. Nucleic acid was either cDNA or gDNA, and it came from T cells, B-cell-depleted T cells, or PBMCs.

The germline V and J ends were trimmed by 5 bases and 3 bases, with 10 bases remaining between them. Germline V gives CDR1 LNHDA, CDR2 SQIVND (reference sequence). This CDR3 is 14 amino acids long. Authors' methods: How many nucleated cells were present was estimated from reference gene primer amplification. Clones were sequenced by immunoSEQ multiplex PCR, and TCRdb holds only the in-frame ones, with some missing. V and J calls and clone size are those listed in that table; D and trimming were worked out from the DNA. The sample shows approximately 200,000 clones, roughly 80% of them seen only once.

The chain couples TRBV19 to TRBJ1-4; tentatively, D is TRBD1 (6 bases). Sequencing used peripheral blood. This receptor was obtained from a woman aged 25 to 39 who had recovered from COVID-19. This CDR3 is CASSSGQSNEKLFF. DNA for the CDR3: TGTGCCAGTAGTTCCGGACAGTCTAATGAAAAACTGTTTTTT.